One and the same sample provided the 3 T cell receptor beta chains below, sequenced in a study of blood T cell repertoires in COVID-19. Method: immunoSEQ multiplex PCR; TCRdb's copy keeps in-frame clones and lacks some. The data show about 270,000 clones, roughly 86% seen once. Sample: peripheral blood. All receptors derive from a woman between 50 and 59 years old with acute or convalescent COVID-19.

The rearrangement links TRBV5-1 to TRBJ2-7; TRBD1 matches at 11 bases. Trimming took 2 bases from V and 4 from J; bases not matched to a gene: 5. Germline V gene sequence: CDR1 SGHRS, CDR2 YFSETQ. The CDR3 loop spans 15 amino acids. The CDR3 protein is CASSLRTGGVYEQYF. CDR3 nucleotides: TGCGCCAGCAGCTTACGGACAGGGGGCGTTTACGAGCAGTACTTC.

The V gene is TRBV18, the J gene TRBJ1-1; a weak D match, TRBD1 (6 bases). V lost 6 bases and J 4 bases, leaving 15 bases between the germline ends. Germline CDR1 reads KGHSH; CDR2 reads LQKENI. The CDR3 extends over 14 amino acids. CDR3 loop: CASSPTTGGTEAFF. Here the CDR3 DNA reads TGTGCCAGCTCCCCGACGACAGGCGGCACTGAAGCTTTCTTT.

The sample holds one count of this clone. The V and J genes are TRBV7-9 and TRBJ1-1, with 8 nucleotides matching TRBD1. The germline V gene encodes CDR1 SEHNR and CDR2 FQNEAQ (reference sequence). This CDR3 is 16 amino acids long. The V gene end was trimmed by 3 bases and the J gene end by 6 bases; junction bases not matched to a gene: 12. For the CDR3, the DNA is TGTGCCAGCAGCTTTGTGGGGACAGGTTTTTTGTCTGAAGCTTTCTTT. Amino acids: CASSFVGTGFLSEAFF.